This is a list of T cell receptor beta chains from one sample in a study of CD8 T cells in ankylosing spondylitis. TCRdb fed the 5' RACE reads into MiXCR, producing one record per CDR3 protein. This sample carries approximately 260,000 distinct CDR3 sequences, about 20% of them seen once, and the ten largest clones take around 33%. Sequenced material: blood, either unsorted or a sorted T cell fraction (not recorded which). Receptor source: a male donor with ankylosing spondylitis or in good health (not recorded which). The CDR3 runs from the conserved cysteine through the conserved F or W. A D gene is named only where the DNA matches it firmly. A clone size is listed for some rows: how often the clone was seen (once, few, many), or a class if it is expanded.

clone_size,j_call,v_call,d_call,cdr3_nt,cdr3_aa
NA,TRBJ2-1,TRBV12-3/TRBV12-4,TRBD2,TGTGCCAGCAGTTTGGGGCGGGAGGTGATTAATGAGCAGTTCTTC,CASSLGREVINEQFF
few,TRBJ2-5,TRBV27,NA,TGTGCCAGCGGACTCCCCGGTGGGGAGACCCAGTACTTC,CASGLPGGETQYF
NA,TRBJ2-1,TRBV9,TRBD2,TGTGCCAGCAGCGTAGCTAGCGGGAGAACCAATGAGCAGTTCTTC,CASSVASGRTNEQFF
few,TRBJ2-2,TRBV3-1,NA,TGTGCCAGCAGCCCCCTCGACCGCGGCACCGGGGAGCTGTTTTTT,CASSPLDRGTGELFF
NA,TRBJ2-1,TRBV29-1,NA,TGCAGCGTTGACGAGAGGGAGATCAATGAGCAGTTCTTC,CSVDEREINEQFF
many,TRBJ2-7,TRBV3-1,NA,TGTGCCAGCAGCCAAGGGGGCAGCATCGGGAACGAGCAGTACTTC,CASSQGGSIGNEQYF
NA,TRBJ2-1,TRBV7-9,NA,TGTGCCAGCAGCTTAGCGCTGGACGCGGCGTACAATGAGCAGTTCTTC,CASSLALDAAYNEQFF
few,TRBJ2-1,TRBV5-1,TRBD2,TGCGCCAGCAGCTACAGGACTAGCGGGACATTCTTACTGGACAATGAGCAGTTCTTC,CASSYRTSGTFLLDNEQFF
few,TRBJ2-5,TRBV9,NA,TGTGCCAGCAGCTCCCCATGGGGGGAACAAGAGACCCAGTACTTC,CASSSPWGEQETQYF
few,TRBJ1-2,TRBV3-1,NA,TGTGCCAGCAGCCAAGATCTCCCGGGCCGGGGGGGCTACACCTTC,CASSQDLPGRGGYTF
many,TRBJ2-7,TRBV11-2,TRBD2,TGTGCCAGCAGCCTAGCGGAGGTCTACGAGCAGTACTTC,CASSLAEVYEQYF
many,TRBJ2-7,TRBV18,NA,TGTGCCAGCTCACCACCGGGGACCTACGAGCAGTACTTC,CASSPPGTYEQYF
NA,TRBJ2-2,TRBV12-3/TRBV12-4,TRBD2,TGTGCCAGCAGTTTTATGGCGGGAGGCACCGGGGAGCTGTTTTTT,CASSFMAGGTGELFF
many,TRBJ1-2,TRBV6-4,TRBD1,TGTGCCAGCAGTGCCGAATCGACAGGGACTAACTATGGCTACACCTTC,CASSAESTGTNYGYTF
NA,TRBJ2-3,TRBV29-1,TRBD2,TGCAGCGTGCGACTAGCTAGCACAGATACGCAGTATTTT,CSVRLASTDTQYF
many,TRBJ1-5,TRBV29-1,NA,TGCAGCGTTGCGTCGGGGAATCAGCCCCAGCATTTT,CSVASGNQPQHF
NA,TRBJ2-2,TRBV3-1,TRBD1,TGTGCCAGCAGCGGCCGGGACAGGGGCCTTCCCGGGGAGCTGTTTTTT,CASSGRDRGLPGELFF
many,TRBJ2-1,TRBV5-4,TRBD2,TGTGCCAGCAGCTTGCTTCCAGCGGGAGAAGTGGATGAGCAGTTCTTC,CASSLLPAGEVDEQFF
NA,TRBJ2-3,TRBV2,NA,TGTGCCAGCAGTGAACAGAGCACAGATACGCAGTATTTT,CASSEQSTDTQYF
many,TRBJ2-1,TRBV29-1,NA,TGCAGCGTTGTGGTGGGGGGACCCTACAATGAGCAGTTCTTC,CSVVVGGPYNEQFF
few,TRBJ2-1,TRBV5-1,TRBD2,TGCGCCAGCAGCTTGAAGGGACTAGCGGGAGGACCCTACAATGAGCAGTTCTTC,CASSLKGLAGGPYNEQFF
NA,TRBJ2-1,TRBV7-9,NA,TGTGCCAGCAGCTTAACATCTGATGAGCAGTTCTTC,CASSLTSDEQFF
many,TRBJ2-1,TRBV12-3/TRBV12-4,NA,TGTGCCAGCAGTTTGGAGCTCCAGGATGAGCAGTTCTTC,CASSLELQDEQFF
few,TRBJ2-7,TRBV6-2/TRBV6-3,NA,TGTGCCAGCAGTCAAAGACCCCCGGGCTACGAGCAGTACTTC,CASSQRPPGYEQYF
many,TRBJ2-4,TRBV5-6,NA,TGTGCCAGCAGCTTGTCCCCGGGAGTGGCCAAAAACATTCAGTACTTC,CASSLSPGVAKNIQYF
NA,TRBJ2-5,TRBV7-9,NA,TGTGCCAGCAGCGTTGGGGACCAAGAGACCCAGTACTTC,CASSVGDQETQYF
few,TRBJ2-1,TRBV20-1,TRBD1,TGCAGTGCTTCGGGACAGGCTTACAATGAGCAGTTCTTC,CSASGQAYNEQFF
few,TRBJ2-7,TRBV7-6,NA,TGTGCCAGCAGCTACGCCGGACAGTCCTACGAGCAGTACTTC,CASSYAGQSYEQYF
few,TRBJ1-5,TRBV12-3/TRBV12-4,NA,TGTGCCAGCAGCCTGGACATATCTCAGCCCCAGCATTTT,CASSLDISQPQHF
many,TRBJ2-7,TRBV21-1,NA,TGTGCCAGCAGCGCCCACTACGAGCAGTACTTC,CASSAHYEQYF
few,TRBJ2-1,TRBV27,TRBD2,TGTGCCAGCTCCAGCGGGGGCTCCTACAATGAGCAGTTCTTC,CASSSGGSYNEQFF
few,TRBJ2-3,TRBV6-5,TRBD2,TGTGCCAGCAGTTCCCGGCTAGCGGGGAGCACAGATACGCAGTATTTT,CASSSRLAGSTDTQYF
NA,TRBJ2-7,TRBV4-3,NA,TGCGCCAGCAGCCAAGACAAGCGAGGAGCCTACGAGCAGTACTTC,CASSQDKRGAYEQYF
NA,TRBJ1-4,TRBV20-1,NA,TGCAGTGCTAGACCGCCACCTGCAACTAATGAAAAACTGTTTTTT,CSARPPPATNEKLFF
NA,TRBJ2-3,TRBV25-1,TRBD2,TGTGCCAGCAGTGAATCGACTAGCATTCCAGATACGCAGTATTTT,CASSESTSIPDTQYF
few,TRBJ2-7,TRBV29-1,NA,TGCAGCGTTGACGCAGGGGAGCACGAGCAGTACTTC,CSVDAGEHEQYF
many,TRBJ1-2,TRBV4-1,NA,TGCGCCAGCAGCCAAGGGGTCGGGGTCACCTATGGCTACACCTTC,CASSQGVGVTYGYTF
few,TRBJ2-7,TRBV7-8,TRBD2,TGTGCCAGCAGCTTGGCCGTAGCGGGAGTCATCTCCTACGAGCAGTACTTC,CASSLAVAGVISYEQYF
many,TRBJ2-7,TRBV7-6,TRBD1,TGTGCCAGCAGCTTAGGTGGGACAGGGTCCTACGAGCAGTACTTC,CASSLGGTGSYEQYF
many,TRBJ1-1,TRBV6-1,TRBD1,TGTGCCAGCAGTCCTGGGACAGTAGAGAATCCTGAAGCTTTCTTT,CASSPGTVENPEAFF
NA,TRBJ2-7,TRBV29-1,NA,TGCAGCACGGGGGGCGGCTACGAGCAGTACTTC,CSTGGGYEQYF
few,TRBJ1-2,TRBV6-5,NA,TGTGCCAGCAGTTACGTGGCAGGAGGTCCTTCTAACTATGGCTACACCTTC,CASSYVAGGPSNYGYTF
NA,TRBJ2-2,TRBV10-3,NA,TGTGCCATCAGTGAGATCGGGGAGCTGTTTTTT,CAISEIGELFF
NA,TRBJ2-7,TRBV12-3/TRBV12-4,NA,TGTGCCAGCAGTTACAGGGTTGACGAGCAGTACTTC,CASSYRVDEQYF
few,TRBJ1-4,TRBV4-1,NA,TGCGCCAGCAGCCCAGTTCAGTTTGAAAAACTGTTTTTT,CASSPVQFEKLFF
few,TRBJ2-5,TRBV2,TRBD2,TGTGCCAGCAGTCAAACTAGCGGGGGTTCCACCCAGTACTTC,CASSQTSGGSTQYF
many,TRBJ2-2,TRBV10-3,TRBD2,TGTGCCATCAGTGAGTCAATAGCGGGAGGGTCGCCCACCGGGGAGCTGTTTTTT,CAISESIAGGSPTGELFF
NA,TRBJ1-2,TRBV7-9,NA,TGTGCCAGCAGCAAAACAGGAGATGGTGGCTACACCTTC,CASSKTGDGGYTF
few,TRBJ1-4,TRBV19,NA,TGTGCCAGTAGTCCGGGGGGACGATTCCTCTATAATGAAAAACTGTTTTTT,CASSPGGRFLYNEKLFF
NA,TRBJ2-3,TRBV10-3,NA,TGTGCCATCAGTGACGTCGGACAAAAGGACGGCACAGATACGCAGTATTTT,CAISDVGQKDGTDTQYF
few,TRBJ2-7,TRBV4-3,TRBD2,TGCGCCAGCAGCCAAGCGACTAGCGGGAGCTCCTACGAGCAGTACTTC,CASSQATSGSSYEQYF
NA,TRBJ2-1,TRBV12-3/TRBV12-4,NA,TGTGCCAGCAGCAGCGTCCTGGGTGGGAGCTCCTACAATGAGCAGTTCTTC,CASSSVLGGSSYNEQFF
few,TRBJ2-7,TRBV7-9,NA,TGTGCCAGCAGCCTCACAGGGCCCTACGAGCAGTACTTC,CASSLTGPYEQYF
few,TRBJ2-7,TRBV21-1,NA,TGTGCCAGCAGCAGCCACGAACGGGACAGCCAAAAGTCCTACGAGCAGTACTTC,CASSSHERDSQKSYEQYF
NA,TRBJ2-1,TRBV9,NA,TGTGCCAGCAGCGTAGCACAGGGCCATGAGCAGTTCTTC,CASSVAQGHEQFF
many,TRBJ2-5,TRBV20-1,NA,TGCAGTGCAGATTTACCAGAGACCCAGTACTTC,CSADLPETQYF
few,TRBJ2-1,TRBV11-2,TRBD2,TGTGCCAGCAGCCAGGGACTAGCGGGATTTTTAGACAATGAGCAGTTCTTC,CASSQGLAGFLDNEQFF